This TCR beta chain was documented in a study of cytomegalovirus exposure and HLA in healthy donors. Looking at the study overall: Among a few hundred genotyped donors, about 83% fell in the Caucasian-associated ancestry cluster.

As concerns this clone: Its antigen remains unknown.

A multiplex PCR was run with 60 Vbeta primers and 13 Jbeta primers. The method was immunoSEQ multiplex PCR; TCRdb's version includes in-frame clones alone and lacks a portion of them. This sample contains some 53,000 clones. Whole-study findings and limits: Reports state that TCR beta sequences accurately predicted most subjects' HLA-A and HLA-B alleles. The classifier, whose performance was assessed in both the original and validation cohorts, reportedly diagnosed cytomegalovirus status with high specificity and sensitivity.

The CDR3 contains 16 residues. The germline gives CDR1 MNHNY, CDR2 SVGAGI (reference sequence). The sequencing sample was made of PBMCs. This chain joins TRBV6-6 and TRBJ2-5; TRBD2 matches at 8 bases. The tail of the sequence fits TRBJ2-7 better, so the J call may be wrong. The receptor was isolated from a woman in her fifties or sixties in good health and CMV-seropositive. The CDR3 sequence is CASSYSWAGGDYEQYF. The CDR3 DNA is TGTGCCAGCAGTTACTCTTGGGCGGGGGGAGACTACGAGCAGTACTTC.